The 15 T cell receptor beta chains below were found in one sample sequenced in a study of OX40 agonist ivuxolimab in advanced cancers. The repertoire was sequenced with immunoSEQ multiplex PCR; TCRdb's copy has only in-frame clones and lacks some. The sample includes about 27,000 clones, roughly 86% of them seen just once. Source: CD4+ or CD8+ T cells sorted from blood, taken in a trial of the OX40 agonist ivuxolimab. Source of these receptors: an adult with an advanced solid tumor such as melanoma, head and neck, liver or kidney cancer.

The V and J genes are TRBV28 and TRBJ2-5; D gene uncertain. Germline CDR1 and CDR2: MDHEN and SYDVKM. The CDR3 extends over 14 amino acids. Trimming took off 5 bases at V and 0 bases at J, with 10 bases between the two ends. The CDR3 nucleotides read TGTGCCAGCAGTCCCTGGCGGAACCAAGAGACCCAGTACTTC. This translates into CASSPWRNQETQYF.

The rearrangement links TRBV19 to TRBJ2-1; TRBD1 is a possible D gene (6 bases). The CDR3 totals 17 residues. V was cut by 3 bases and J by 4 bases, with 19 bases left in between. From germline, CDR1 is LNHDA and CDR2 SQIVND (reference sequence). The CDR3 reads CASSMSSSDSLYNEQFF. CDR3 in DNA: TGTGCCAGTAGTATGTCTTCTTCGGACAGCCTTTACAATGAGCAGTTCTTC.

The chain recombines TRBV4-1 with TRBJ2-7; D gene ambiguous. Trimming took 1 base from V and 0 from J, leaving 13 bases between them. CDR3 size: 16 residues. CDR1 is MGHRA, CDR2 YSYEKL, per germline. The CDR3 reads CASSQVVTESSYEQYF. The CDR3, as DNA: TGCGCCAGCAGCCAAGTGGTAACAGAGAGCTCCTACGAGCAGTACTTC.

This clone was seen a handful of times. The chain uses TRBV27 and TRBJ2-2; 7 bases match TRBD1. The CDR3 loop spans 16 amino acids. The ends lost 7 bases at V and 0 bases at J; junction bases unmatched: 8. Germline CDR1 is MNHEY and CDR2 is SMNVEV (reference sequence). Here the CDR3 DNA reads TGTGCCAGCAAGGATAGGCAGGGGGCGAACACCGGGGAGCTGTTTTTT. Protein: CASKDRQGANTGELFF.

The V gene is TRBV4-3, the J gene TRBJ1-1, with D possibly being TRBD1 (6 bases). Germline CDR1 is LGHNA and CDR2 is YSLEER. V lost 1 base to trimming and J lost 8 bases, with 8 bases between them. The CDR3 length is 12 residues. Here the CDR3 DNA reads TGCGCCAGCAGCCAAGGAGGACAGGAAGCTTTCTTT. It is translated as CASSQGGQEAFF.

The chain carries TRBV28 and TRBJ2-1, with 11 bases identical to TRBD2. Germline loops: CDR1 MDHEN, CDR2 SYDVKM. The CDR3 covers 17 residues. The junction had 15 bases not matched to a gene; V was cut back by 7 bases and J by 7 bases. The CDR3 DNA follows: TGTGCCAGCACCGAAGAGGGCGGACTAGCGGGCGGGAATGAGCAGTTCTTC. This codes for CASTEEGGLAGGNEQFF.

This chain links TRBV4-2 with TRBJ1-1, with unresolved D. Trimming shortened V by 0 bases and J by 5 bases, and 13 bases separated the two germline ends. This CDR3 is 15 amino acids long. Germline V lookup: CDR1 LGHNA, CDR2 YNFKEQ. CDR3 sequence: CASSQEGTGGTEAFF. The CDR3 DNA is TGTGCCAGCAGCCAAGAAGGAACGGGTGGGACTGAAGCTTTCTTT.

In this sample, this clone turned up once. The chain recombines TRBV11-2 with TRBJ2-3, with 10 bases matching TRBD2. CDR1 is SGHAT and CDR2 is FQNNGV in the germline V gene. The junction had 16 bases not matched to a gene; V was cut back by 6 bases and J by 1 base. This CDR3 has 19 amino acids. CDR3 protein: CASREIRPRLAGGTDTQYF. In DNA form, the CDR3 reads TGTGCCAGCAGAGAAATCCGGCCTAGGCTAGCGGGGGGCACAGATACGCAGTATTTT.

V usage is TRBV7-7 and J usage is TRBJ2-5; 9 bases are shared with TRBD1. Losses at the gene ends were 7 bases for V and 0 bases for J; bases not matched to a gene: 6. The CDR3 covers 15 residues. Germline V lookup: CDR1 SSHAT, CDR2 FNYEAQ (reference sequence). The CDR3 sequence: CASTPWDRDQETQYF. Here the CDR3 DNA reads TGTGCCAGCACCCCGTGGGACAGGGACCAAGAGACCCAGTACTTC. The full variable domain, rest sourced from reference TRBV7-7 and TRBJ2-5, is GAGVSQSPRYKVTKRGQDVTLRCDPISSHATLYWYQQALGQGPEFLTYFNYEAQPDKSGLPSDRFSAERPEGSISTLTIQRTEQRDSAMYRCASTPWDRDQETQYFGPGTRLLVL.

The chain uses TRBV5-5 and TRBJ2-3, with 11 bases aligning to TRBD2. CDR1 SGHKS and CDR2 YYEKEE come from the germline V gene (reference sequence). This CDR3 contains 19 residues. V was clipped by 1 base and J by 0 bases; unmatched bases: 10. The chain's CDR3 is CASSLSASGRFASTDTQYF. DNA for the CDR3: TGTGCCAGCAGCTTGTCGGCTAGCGGGAGGTTCGCTAGCACAGATACGCAGTATTTT.

There are a few counts of this clone. The chain has TRBV6-5 and TRBJ1-5; D may be TRBD1 (6 bases). Trimming left V 7 bases short and J 6 bases short, with 10 bases between. CDR1 MNHEY and CDR2 SVGAGI come from the germline V gene. This CDR3 has 12 residues. CDR3 DNA: TGTGCCAGCAACGCAGGGGTTCAGCCCCAGCATTTT. It codes for CASNAGVQPQHF.

The V and J genes are TRBV28 and TRBJ1-4; TRBD1 is a possible D gene (5 bases). V lost 6 bases and J 6 bases, leaving 17 bases between the germline ends. Germline V gives CDR1 MDHEN, CDR2 SYDVKM. The CDR3 extends over 15 amino acids. The CDR3 sequence is CASSPPQGWDEKLFF. CDR3 DNA: TGTGCCAGCAGCCCACCTCAGGGTTGGGATGAAAAACTGTTTTTT.

The rearrangement uses TRBV27 and TRBJ1-2; D is unresolved. From germline, CDR1 is MNHEY and CDR2 SMNVEV (reference sequence). The length of the CDR3 is 14 residues. Trimming removed 2 bases from V and 6 bases from J, with 13 bases in between. The DNA of the CDR3 is TGTGCCAGCAGTTTACGGTGGGGTGGTGATGGCTACACCTTC. Translated, it gives CASSLRWGGDGYTF.

The chain carries TRBV5-5 and TRBJ1-1; TRBD1 might be the D (5 bases). CDR3 length equals 18 residues. Germline V gene sequence: CDR1 SGHKS, CDR2 YYEKEE (reference sequence). Trimming shortened V by 0 bases and J by 4 bases, and 22 bases separated the two germline ends. The CDR3 loop reads CASSLVSGLQGWGTEAFF. The CDR3 bases are TGTGCCAGCAGCTTGGTTTCGGGCCTCCAGGGTTGGGGCACTGAAGCTTTCTTT.

The chain links TRBV7-9 to TRBJ1-1; D perhaps matches TRBD1 (6 bases). Between the trimmed V and J ends, which lost 5 bases and 3 bases, there was a span of 19 bases. The germline V gene encodes CDR1 SEHNR and CDR2 FQNEAQ (reference sequence). The CDR3 extends over 16 amino acids. In DNA form, the CDR3 reads TGTGCCAGCAGCCAGGGAGAGGGGGGGAGAGACACTGAAGCTTTCTTT. It yields the protein CASSQGEGGRDTEAFF.